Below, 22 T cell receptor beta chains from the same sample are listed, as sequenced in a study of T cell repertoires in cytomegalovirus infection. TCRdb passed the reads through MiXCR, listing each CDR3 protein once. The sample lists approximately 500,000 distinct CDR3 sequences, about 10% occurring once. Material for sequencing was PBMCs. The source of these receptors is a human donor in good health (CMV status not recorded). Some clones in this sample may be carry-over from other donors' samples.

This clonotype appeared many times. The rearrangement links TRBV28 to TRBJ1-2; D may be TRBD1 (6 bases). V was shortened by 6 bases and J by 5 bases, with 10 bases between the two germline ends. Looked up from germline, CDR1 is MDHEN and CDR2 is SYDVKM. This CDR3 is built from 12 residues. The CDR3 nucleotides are TGTGCCAGCAGGCGGACAGCGTATGGCTACACCTTC. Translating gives CASRRTAYGYTF.

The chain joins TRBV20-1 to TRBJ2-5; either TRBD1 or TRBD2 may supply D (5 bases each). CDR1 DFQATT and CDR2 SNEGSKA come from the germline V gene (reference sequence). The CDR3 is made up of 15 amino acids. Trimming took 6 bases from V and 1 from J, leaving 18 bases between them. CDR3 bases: TGCAGTGCCCCTGGAGCCCAGGGAGCCCAAGAGACCCAGTACTTC. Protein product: CSAPGAQGAQETQYF.

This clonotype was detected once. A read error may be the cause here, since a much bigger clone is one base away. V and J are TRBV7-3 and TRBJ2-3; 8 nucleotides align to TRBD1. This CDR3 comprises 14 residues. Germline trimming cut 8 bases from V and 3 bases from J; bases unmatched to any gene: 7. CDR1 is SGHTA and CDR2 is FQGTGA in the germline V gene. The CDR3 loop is CASGSDRATDTQYF. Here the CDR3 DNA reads TGTGCCAGCGGCTCGGACAGGGCGACAGATACGCAGTATTTT. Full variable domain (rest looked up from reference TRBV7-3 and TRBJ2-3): GAGVSQTPSNKVTEKGKYVELRCDPISGHTALYWYRQSLGQGPEFLIYFQGTGAADDSGLPNDRFFAVRPEGSVSTLKIQRTERGDSAVYLCASGSDRATDTQYFGPGTRLTVL.

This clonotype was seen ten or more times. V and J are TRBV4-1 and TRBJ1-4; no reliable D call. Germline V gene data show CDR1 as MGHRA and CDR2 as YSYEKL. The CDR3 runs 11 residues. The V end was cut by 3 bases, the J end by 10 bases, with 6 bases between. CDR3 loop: CASSQTSKLFF. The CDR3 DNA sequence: TGCGCCAGCAGCCAGACCTCAAAACTGTTTTTT.

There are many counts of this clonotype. CDR3 region: CATSDSETTFYNEQFF. As DNA, the CDR3 is TGTGCCACCAGTGATTCGGAGACAACTTTTTACAATGAGCAGTTCTTC. The J gene is TRBJ2-1, the V gene TRBV24-1; D not certain. The CDR3 is 16 amino acids. V shed 2 bases and J shed 4 bases, with 14 bases lying between them. Per the germline V gene, CDR1 is KGHDR and CDR2 is SFDVKD.

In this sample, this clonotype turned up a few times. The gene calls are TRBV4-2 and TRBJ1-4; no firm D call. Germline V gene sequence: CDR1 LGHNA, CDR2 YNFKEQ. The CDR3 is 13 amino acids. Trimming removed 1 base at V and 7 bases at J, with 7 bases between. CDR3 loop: CASSQAGSEKLFF. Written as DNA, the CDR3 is TGTGCCAGCAGCCAAGCAGGTTCTGAAAAACTGTTTTTT.

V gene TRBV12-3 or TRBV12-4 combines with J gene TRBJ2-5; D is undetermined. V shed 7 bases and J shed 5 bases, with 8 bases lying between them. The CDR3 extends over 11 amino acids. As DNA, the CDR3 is TGTGCCAGCACTGCGGCGGAGACCCAGTACTTC. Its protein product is CASTAAETQYF.

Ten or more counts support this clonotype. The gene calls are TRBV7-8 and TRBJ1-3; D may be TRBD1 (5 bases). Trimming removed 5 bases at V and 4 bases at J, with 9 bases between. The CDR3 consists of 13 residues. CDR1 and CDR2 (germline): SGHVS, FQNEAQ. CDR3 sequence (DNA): TGTGCCAGCAGCCTACGACAGGGAAACACCATATATTTT. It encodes CASSLRQGNTIYF.

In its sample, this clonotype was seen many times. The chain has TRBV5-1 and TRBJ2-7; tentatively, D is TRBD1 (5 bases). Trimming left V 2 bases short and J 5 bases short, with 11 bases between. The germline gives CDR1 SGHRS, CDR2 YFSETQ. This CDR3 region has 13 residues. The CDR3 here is CASSLHQGNEQYF. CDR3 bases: TGCGCCAGCAGCTTACATCAGGGTAACGAGCAGTACTTC.

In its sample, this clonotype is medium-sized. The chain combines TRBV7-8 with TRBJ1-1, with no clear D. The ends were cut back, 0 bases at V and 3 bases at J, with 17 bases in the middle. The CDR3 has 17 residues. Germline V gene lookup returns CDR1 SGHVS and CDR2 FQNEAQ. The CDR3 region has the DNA TGTGCCAGCAGCTTAGCTAGTCCGTCGAGTCACGACACTGAAGCTTTCTTT. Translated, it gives CASSLASPSSHDTEAFF.

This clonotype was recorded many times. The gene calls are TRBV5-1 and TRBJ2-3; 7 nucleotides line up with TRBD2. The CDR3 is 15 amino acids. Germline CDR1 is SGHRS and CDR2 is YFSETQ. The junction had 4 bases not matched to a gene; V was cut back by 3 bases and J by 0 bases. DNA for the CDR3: TGCGCCAGCAGCTCTCCTAGCGGAAGCACAGATACGCAGTATTTT. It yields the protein CASSSPSGSTDTQYF. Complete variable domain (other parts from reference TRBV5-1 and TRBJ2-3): KAGVTQTPRYLIKTRGQQVTLSCSPISGHRSVSWYQQTPGQGLQFLFEYFSETQRNKGNFPGRFSGRQFSNSRSEMNVSTLELGDSALYLCASSSPSGSTDTQYFGPGTRLTVL.

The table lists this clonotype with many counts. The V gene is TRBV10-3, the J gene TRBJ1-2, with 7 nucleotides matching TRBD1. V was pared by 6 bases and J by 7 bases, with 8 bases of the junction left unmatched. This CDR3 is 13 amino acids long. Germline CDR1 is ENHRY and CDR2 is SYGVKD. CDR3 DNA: TGTGCCATCAGCCTCGACAGGGCCCGTGGCTACACCTTC. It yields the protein CAISLDRARGYTF.

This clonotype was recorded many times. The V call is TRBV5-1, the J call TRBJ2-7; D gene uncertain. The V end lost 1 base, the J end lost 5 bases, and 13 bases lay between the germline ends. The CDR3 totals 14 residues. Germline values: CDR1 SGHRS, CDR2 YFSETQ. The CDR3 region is CASSLRWGGDEQYF. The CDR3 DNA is TGCGCCAGCAGCTTGAGATGGGGTGGTGACGAGCAGTACTTC.

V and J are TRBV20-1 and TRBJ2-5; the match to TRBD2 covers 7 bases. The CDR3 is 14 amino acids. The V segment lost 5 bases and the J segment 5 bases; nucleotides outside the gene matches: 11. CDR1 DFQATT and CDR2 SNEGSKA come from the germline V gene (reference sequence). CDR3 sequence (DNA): TGCAGTGCTTCGAGGGGCGGGAGTGGGGAGACCCAGTACTTC. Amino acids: CSASRGGSGETQYF.

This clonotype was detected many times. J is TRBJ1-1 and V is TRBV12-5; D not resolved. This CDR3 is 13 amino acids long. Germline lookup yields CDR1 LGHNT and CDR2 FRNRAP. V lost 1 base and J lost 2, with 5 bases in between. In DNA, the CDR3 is TGTGCTAGTGGTTTGGATCATAACACTGAAGCTTTCTTT. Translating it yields CASGLDHNTEAFF.

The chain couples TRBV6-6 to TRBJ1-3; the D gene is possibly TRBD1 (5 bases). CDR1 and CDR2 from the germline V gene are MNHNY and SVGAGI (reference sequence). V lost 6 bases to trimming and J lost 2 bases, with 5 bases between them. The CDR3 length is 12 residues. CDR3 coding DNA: TGTGCCAGCAGGGGGCCTGGAAACACCATATATTTT. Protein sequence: CASRGPGNTIYF.

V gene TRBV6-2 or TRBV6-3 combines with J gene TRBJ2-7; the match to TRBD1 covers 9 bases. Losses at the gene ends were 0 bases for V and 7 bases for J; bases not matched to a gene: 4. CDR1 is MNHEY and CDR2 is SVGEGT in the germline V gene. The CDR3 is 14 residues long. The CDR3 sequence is CASSYSGQGKEQYF. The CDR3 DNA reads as TGTGCCAGCAGTTACTCGGGACAGGGTAAAGAGCAGTACTTC.

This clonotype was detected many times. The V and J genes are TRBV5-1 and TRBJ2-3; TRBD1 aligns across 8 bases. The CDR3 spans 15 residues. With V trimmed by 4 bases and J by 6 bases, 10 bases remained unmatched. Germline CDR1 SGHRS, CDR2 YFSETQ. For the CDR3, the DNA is TGCGCCAGCAGCCACCGGACAGGGTCCGAGGATACGCAGTATTTT. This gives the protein CASSHRTGSEDTQYF. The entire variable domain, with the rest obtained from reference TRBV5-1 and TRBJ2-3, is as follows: KAGVTQTPRYLIKTRGQQVTLSCSPISGHRSVSWYQQTPGQGLQFLFEYFSETQRNKGNFPGRFSGRQFSNSRSEMNVSTLELGDSALYLCASSHRTGSEDTQYFGPGTRLTVL.

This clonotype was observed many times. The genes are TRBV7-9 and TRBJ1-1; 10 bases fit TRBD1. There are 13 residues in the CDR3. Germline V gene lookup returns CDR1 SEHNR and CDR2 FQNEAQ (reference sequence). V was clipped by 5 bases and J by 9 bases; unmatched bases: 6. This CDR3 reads CASSPRQGAKAFF. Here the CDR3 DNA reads TGTGCCAGCAGCCCAAGACAGGGGGCTAAAGCTTTCTTT.

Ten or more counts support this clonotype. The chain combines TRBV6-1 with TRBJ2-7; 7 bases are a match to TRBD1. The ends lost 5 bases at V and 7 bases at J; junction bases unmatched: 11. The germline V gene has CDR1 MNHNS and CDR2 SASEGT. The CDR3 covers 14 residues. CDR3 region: CASSPDRQSGEQYF. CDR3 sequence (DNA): TGTGCCAGCAGTCCGGACAGGCAATCGGGTGAGCAGTACTTC.

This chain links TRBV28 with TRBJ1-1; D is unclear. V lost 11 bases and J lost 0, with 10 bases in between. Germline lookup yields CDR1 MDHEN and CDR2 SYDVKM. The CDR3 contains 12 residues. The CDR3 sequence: CAVQLLNTEAFF. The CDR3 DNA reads TGTGCCGTACAGCTCTTGAACACTGAAGCTTTCTTT.

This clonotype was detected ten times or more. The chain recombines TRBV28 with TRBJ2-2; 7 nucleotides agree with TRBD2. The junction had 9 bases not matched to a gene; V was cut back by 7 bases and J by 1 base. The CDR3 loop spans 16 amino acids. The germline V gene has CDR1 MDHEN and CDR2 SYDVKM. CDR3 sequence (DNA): TGTGCCAGCACTTTTGGGGGGGTAGGGAACACCGGGGAGCTGTTTTTT. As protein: CASTFGGVGNTGELFF.